The entry that follows covers one TCR beta chain sequence. As yet, its antigen is unknown. These data come from a study of T cell repertoires in cytomegalovirus infection. Overall study: Public TCR beta signatures marked donors with CMV infection and the matching HLA.

The germline V gene encodes CDR1 MNHEY and CDR2 SVGEGT. The CDR3 totals 15 residues. Trimming took 2 bases from V and 10 from J; bases not matched to a gene: 9. Whole-study results and caveats: Cumulative public TCR beta family frequency identified CMV carriers with the relevant HLA. Predominance within the ex vivo response was attributable to HLA-C-restricted CMV-specific TCR beta clonotypes.

TCRdb passed the reads through MiXCR, listing each CDR3 protein once. This sample has 900,000 to 950,000 distinct CDR3 sequences, with roughly 30% found just once. The V and J genes are TRBV6-2 or TRBV6-3 and TRBJ2-1; 9 bases match TRBD2. The sequences come from cultured CD8+ T cells from PBMCs, collected from culture after CMV antigen stimulation. This sequence was found in a human donor in good health (CMV status not recorded). Some clones in this sample may be carry-over from other donors' samples. The CDR3 sequence: CASSYPQRGAGEQFF. The CDR3 bases are TGTGCCAGCAGTTACCCCCAGCGGGGGGCGGGGGAGCAGTTCTTC.